A single sample gave rise to the 22 T cell receptor beta chains below, sequenced in a study of blood T cell repertoires in COVID-19. Profiled with immunoSEQ multiplex PCR; TCRdb holds only in-frame clones, not every one. The table records 300,000 to 400,000 clones, around 87% of them present only once. Sequencing was performed on peripheral blood. The receptors were sampled from a woman between 50 and 59 years old with COVID-19, enrolled during active disease.

V is TRBV11-3 and J is TRBJ1-3; a possible D gene is TRBD1 (6 bases). The length of the CDR3 is 17 residues. The V gene's germline CDR1 is SGHNT and CDR2 YENEEA. Between the trimmed V and J ends, which lost 4 bases and 0 bases, there was a span of 16 bases. Here the CDR3 reads CASSSLPGHHSGNTIYF. In DNA form, the CDR3 reads TGTGCCAGCAGCTCCCTACCGGGACACCACTCTGGAAACACCATATATTTT.

The chain links TRBV5-5 to TRBJ2-2; D possibly corresponds to TRBD2 (5 bases). V gave up 4 bases and J gave up 2 bases, with 15 bases separating them. There are 16 residues in the CDR3. Germline assignment: CDR1 SGHKS and CDR2 YYEKEE (reference sequence). The CDR3 region is CASSLLGSLNTGELFF. CDR3 sequence (DNA): TGTGCCAGCAGCCTCTTAGGGAGTTTAAACACCGGGGAGCTGTTTTTT.

The chain employs TRBV27 and TRBJ2-1; 10 positions match TRBD1. The CDR3 is made up of 17 amino acids. Trimming removed 5 bases from V and 7 bases from J; junction bases left unmatched: 14. Germline V gene data show CDR1 as MNHEY and CDR2 as SMNVEV (reference sequence). The chain's CDR3 is CASSPEGSGTGVNEQFF. The CDR3, as DNA: TGTGCCAGCAGTCCAGAGGGGTCCGGGACAGGGGTAAATGAGCAGTTCTTC.

This clone has just one count. The chain couples TRBV6-5 to TRBJ1-1; 7 bases fit TRBD1. Germline V gene data show CDR1 as MNHEY and CDR2 as SVGAGI. Losses at the gene ends were 0 bases for V and 6 bases for J; bases not matched to a gene: 7. This CDR3 spans 15 amino acids. The CDR3 DNA follows: TGTGCCAGCAGTTACTCCTGGCAGGGGGGATCTGAAGCTTTCTTT. Protein product: CASSYSWQGGSEAFF.

This chain joins TRBV9 and TRBJ2-2; no definite D call. The CDR3 covers 14 residues. From germline, CDR1 is SGDLS and CDR2 YYNGEE. The V and J ends lost 0 bases and 4 bases respectively, with 7 bases between them. The CDR3 here is CASSVVEFTGELFF. The CDR3 DNA sequence: TGTGCCAGCAGCGTAGTTGAGTTCACCGGGGAGCTGTTTTTT. The variable domain in full, with the rest retrieved from reference TRBV9 and TRBJ2-2, is DSGVTQTPKHLITATGQRVTLRCSPRSGDLSVYWYQQSLDQGLQFLIQYYNGEERAKGNILERFSAQQFPDLHSELNLSSLELGDSALYFCASSVVEFTGELFFGEGSRLTVL.

The CDR3 spells CASSVSGWHEQYF. The CDR3 DNA is TGTGCCAGCAGTGTGTCAGGGTGGCACGAGCAGTACTTC. This chain links TRBV2 with TRBJ2-7; tentative D call: TRBD1 (5 bases). CDR1 and CDR2 (germline): SNHLY, FYNNEI. The V end was cut by 4 bases, the J end by 5 bases, with 12 bases between. CDR3 size: 13 residues.

V is TRBV6-1 and J is TRBJ2-7, with D hard to call. The CDR3 covers 15 residues. Trimming stripped 2 bases from V and 0 bases from J, with 11 bases between. The germline CDR1 and CDR2 sequences are MNHNS and SASEGT. The CDR3 region has the DNA TGTGCCAGCAGTGAATCTCCAGGCTACTCCTACGAGCAGTACTTC. It translates to CASSESPGYSYEQYF.

The gene calls are TRBV30 and TRBJ2-5, with D possibly matching TRBD1 (5 bases). V lost 3 bases, J lost 3 bases, and 5 bases lay in between. Germline CDR1 is GTSNPN and CDR2 is SVGIG (reference sequence). The CDR3 contains 11 residues. CDR3 nucleotide sequence: TGTGCCTGGAGACAGGAAGAGACCCAGTACTTC. This codes for CAWRQEETQYF.

This clone turned up a few times. The genes are TRBV5-1 and TRBJ2-1; 9 bases map to TRBD2. CDR1 and CDR2 from the germline V gene are SGHRS and YFSETQ. V was pared by 3 bases and J by 2 bases, with 3 bases of the junction left unmatched. The CDR3 length is 15 residues. This chain's CDR3 is CASSSSSGTYNEQFF. As DNA, the CDR3 is TGCGCCAGCAGCTCATCTAGCGGGACCTACAATGAGCAGTTCTTC.

The chain has TRBV10-3 and TRBJ2-7; a weak D match, TRBD1 (5 bases). The ends were cut back, 10 bases at V and 2 bases at J, with 15 bases in the middle. The V gene's germline CDR1 is ENHRY and CDR2 SYGVKD. There are 13 residues in the CDR3. The CDR3 region is CATADTPTYEQYF. For the CDR3, the DNA is TGTGCCACCGCGGACACGCCAACCTACGAGCAGTACTTC.

The genes are TRBV19 and TRBJ1-2; D is unresolved. Between the trimmed V and J ends, which lost 1 base and 9 bases, there was a span of 9 bases. This CDR3 region has 12 residues. Germline loops: CDR1 LNHDA, CDR2 SQIVND (reference sequence). CDR3 sequence (DNA): TGTGCCAGTAGTATAGGCAGCGAGCGCTACACCTTC. Its protein is CASSIGSERYTF.

With regard to this clone: The junction differs from germline at one of its ends, possibly a read error. Different DNA sequences within this sample yield the same CDR3. This chain uses TRBV6-2 or TRBV6-3 with TRBJ1-2; 7 positions match TRBD1. This CDR3 spans 13 amino acids. In germline, CDR1 is MNHEY, CDR2 SVGEGT. CDR3 sequence: CASSLTGMNGYTF. DNA for the CDR3: TGCGCCAGCAGTTTGACAGGGATGAATGGCTACACCTTC.

V and J are TRBV11-3 and TRBJ2-2; D remains ambiguous. The germline CDR1 and CDR2 sequences are SGHNT and YENEEA. Trimming left V 0 bases short and J 4 bases short, with 15 bases between. The CDR3 runs to 17 residues. CDR3 DNA: TGTGCCAGCAGCTTAGATCCCCTCAACAGACCCACCGGGGAGCTGTTTTTT. Translation gives CASSLDPLNRPTGELFF.

CDR3 protein: CASSPKLAGVGNNEQFF. CDR3 DNA: TGTGCCAGTAGTCCCAAGCTAGCGGGAGTAGGTAACAATGAGCAGTTCTTC. This chain links TRBV19 with TRBJ2-1; 10 bases align to TRBD2. V was clipped by 5 bases and J by 5 bases; unmatched bases: 12. Germline CDR1 reads LNHDA; CDR2 reads SQIVND (reference sequence). The CDR3 covers 17 residues.

V gene TRBV4-1 combines with J gene TRBJ2-6; D perhaps matches TRBD1 (5 bases). Trimming took off 0 bases at V and 2 bases at J, with 8 bases between the two ends. The CDR3 contains 16 residues. CDR1 and CDR2 from the germline V gene are MGHRA and YSYEKL. The CDR3 nucleotides read TGCGCCAGCAGCCAAGATGAAGGGGCTGGGGCCAACGTCCTGACTTTC. Protein product: CASSQDEGAGANVLTF.

The chain combines TRBV6-2 or TRBV6-3 with TRBJ2-1; 8 bases agree with TRBD2. CDR3 length equals 18 residues. Trimming at V came to 6 bases and at J to 5 bases, leaving 18 bases not matched to a gene. The germline CDR1 and CDR2 sequences are MNHEY and SVGEGT. As DNA, the CDR3 is TGTGCCAGCAGCCCCCTGGGCGGTGGGACTAGATTTAACAATGAGCAGTTCTTC. Protein: CASSPLGGGTRFNNEQFF.

The CDR3 DNA follows: TGTGCCAGTACCCTTGGGGGGGGATCGAACACCGGGGAGCTGTTTTTT. This gives the protein CASTLGGGSNTGELFF. V is TRBV19 and J is TRBJ2-2; TRBD2 aligns across 7 bases. V shed 7 bases and J 0 bases; nucleotides not matched to a gene: 8. CDR1 is LNHDA and CDR2 is SQIVND in the germline V gene (reference sequence). This CDR3 has 16 residues.

This clone showed up just once. The CDR3 bases are TGCGCCAGCAGCTTGGAGCTAAGCTCCTACAATGAGCAGTTCTTC. Its translation is CASSLELSSYNEQFF. The V gene is TRBV5-1, the J gene TRBJ2-1, with no clear D. The ends were cut back, 0 bases at V and 0 bases at J, with 7 bases in the middle. The germline V gene encodes CDR1 SGHRS and CDR2 YFSETQ. This CDR3 has 15 residues.

This clone was seen once. The chain couples TRBV2 to TRBJ1-1; 10 positions match TRBD1. Trimming removed 7 bases from V and 0 bases from J; junction bases left unmatched: 5. CDR3 length: 15 amino acids. Germline V lookup: CDR1 SNHLY, CDR2 FYNNEI. The CDR3 nucleotides read TGTGCCAGCACTCGACAGGGGGCAATGAACACTGAAGCTTTCTTT. Translated, it gives CASTRQGAMNTEAFF.

The V and J genes are TRBV7-3 and TRBJ1-2; 9 bases map to TRBD1. The CDR3 has 14 residues. V dropped 5 bases and J dropped 5; count of bases not matched to a gene: 6. Germline assignment: CDR1 SGHTA and CDR2 FQGTGA. The CDR3 loop is CASSPQGARYGYTF. In DNA form, the CDR3 reads TGTGCCAGCAGCCCACAGGGGGCTAGGTATGGCTACACCTTC. Full variable domain (rest looked up from reference TRBV7-3 and TRBJ1-2): GAGVSQTPSNKVTEKGKYVELRCDPISGHTALYWYRQSLGQGPEFLIYFQGTGAADDSGLPNDRFFAVRPEGSVSTLKIQRTERGDSAVYLCASSPQGARYGYTFGSGTRLTVV.

This chain connects TRBV27 to TRBJ2-7; 9 positions match TRBD1. Per the germline V gene, CDR1 is MNHEY and CDR2 is SMNVEV (reference sequence). The CDR3 loop spans 15 amino acids. V was pared by 4 bases and J by 3 bases, with 7 bases of the junction left unmatched. The CDR3: CASSSPTGGRYEQYF. For the CDR3, the DNA is TGTGCCAGCAGTTCCCCCACAGGGGGCCGCTACGAGCAGTACTTC.

This chain joins TRBV5-1 and TRBJ1-1; weak D call: TRBD1 (6 bases). CDR1 is SGHRS and CDR2 is YFSETQ in the germline V gene. The CDR3 consists of 16 residues. Trimming removed 2 bases at V and 1 base at J, with 15 bases between. The CDR3 loop reads CASSLDRRPSNTEAFF. CDR3 nucleotides: TGCGCCAGCAGCTTAGACAGGAGACCCTCGAACACTGAAGCTTTCTTT.